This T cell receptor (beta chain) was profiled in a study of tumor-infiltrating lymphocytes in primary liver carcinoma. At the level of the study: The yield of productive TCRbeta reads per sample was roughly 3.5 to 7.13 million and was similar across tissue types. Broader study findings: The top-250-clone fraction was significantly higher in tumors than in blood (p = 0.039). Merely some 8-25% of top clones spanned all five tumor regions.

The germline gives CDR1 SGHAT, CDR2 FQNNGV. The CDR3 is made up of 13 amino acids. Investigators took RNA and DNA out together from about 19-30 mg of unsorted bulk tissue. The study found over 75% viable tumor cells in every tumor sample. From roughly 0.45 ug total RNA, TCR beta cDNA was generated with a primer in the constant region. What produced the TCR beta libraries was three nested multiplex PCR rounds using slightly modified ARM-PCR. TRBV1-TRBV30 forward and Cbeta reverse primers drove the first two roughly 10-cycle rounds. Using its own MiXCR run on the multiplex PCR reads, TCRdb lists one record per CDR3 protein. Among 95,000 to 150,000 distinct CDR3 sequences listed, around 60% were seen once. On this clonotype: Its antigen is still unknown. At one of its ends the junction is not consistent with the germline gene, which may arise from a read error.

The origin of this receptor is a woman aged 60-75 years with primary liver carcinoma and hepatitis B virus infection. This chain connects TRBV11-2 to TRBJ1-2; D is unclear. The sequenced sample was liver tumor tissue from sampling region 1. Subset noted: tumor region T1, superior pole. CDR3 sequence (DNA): TGTGCCAGCAGTTTAGATAAGGGTACAGGCTACACCTTC. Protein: CASSLDKGTGYTF.